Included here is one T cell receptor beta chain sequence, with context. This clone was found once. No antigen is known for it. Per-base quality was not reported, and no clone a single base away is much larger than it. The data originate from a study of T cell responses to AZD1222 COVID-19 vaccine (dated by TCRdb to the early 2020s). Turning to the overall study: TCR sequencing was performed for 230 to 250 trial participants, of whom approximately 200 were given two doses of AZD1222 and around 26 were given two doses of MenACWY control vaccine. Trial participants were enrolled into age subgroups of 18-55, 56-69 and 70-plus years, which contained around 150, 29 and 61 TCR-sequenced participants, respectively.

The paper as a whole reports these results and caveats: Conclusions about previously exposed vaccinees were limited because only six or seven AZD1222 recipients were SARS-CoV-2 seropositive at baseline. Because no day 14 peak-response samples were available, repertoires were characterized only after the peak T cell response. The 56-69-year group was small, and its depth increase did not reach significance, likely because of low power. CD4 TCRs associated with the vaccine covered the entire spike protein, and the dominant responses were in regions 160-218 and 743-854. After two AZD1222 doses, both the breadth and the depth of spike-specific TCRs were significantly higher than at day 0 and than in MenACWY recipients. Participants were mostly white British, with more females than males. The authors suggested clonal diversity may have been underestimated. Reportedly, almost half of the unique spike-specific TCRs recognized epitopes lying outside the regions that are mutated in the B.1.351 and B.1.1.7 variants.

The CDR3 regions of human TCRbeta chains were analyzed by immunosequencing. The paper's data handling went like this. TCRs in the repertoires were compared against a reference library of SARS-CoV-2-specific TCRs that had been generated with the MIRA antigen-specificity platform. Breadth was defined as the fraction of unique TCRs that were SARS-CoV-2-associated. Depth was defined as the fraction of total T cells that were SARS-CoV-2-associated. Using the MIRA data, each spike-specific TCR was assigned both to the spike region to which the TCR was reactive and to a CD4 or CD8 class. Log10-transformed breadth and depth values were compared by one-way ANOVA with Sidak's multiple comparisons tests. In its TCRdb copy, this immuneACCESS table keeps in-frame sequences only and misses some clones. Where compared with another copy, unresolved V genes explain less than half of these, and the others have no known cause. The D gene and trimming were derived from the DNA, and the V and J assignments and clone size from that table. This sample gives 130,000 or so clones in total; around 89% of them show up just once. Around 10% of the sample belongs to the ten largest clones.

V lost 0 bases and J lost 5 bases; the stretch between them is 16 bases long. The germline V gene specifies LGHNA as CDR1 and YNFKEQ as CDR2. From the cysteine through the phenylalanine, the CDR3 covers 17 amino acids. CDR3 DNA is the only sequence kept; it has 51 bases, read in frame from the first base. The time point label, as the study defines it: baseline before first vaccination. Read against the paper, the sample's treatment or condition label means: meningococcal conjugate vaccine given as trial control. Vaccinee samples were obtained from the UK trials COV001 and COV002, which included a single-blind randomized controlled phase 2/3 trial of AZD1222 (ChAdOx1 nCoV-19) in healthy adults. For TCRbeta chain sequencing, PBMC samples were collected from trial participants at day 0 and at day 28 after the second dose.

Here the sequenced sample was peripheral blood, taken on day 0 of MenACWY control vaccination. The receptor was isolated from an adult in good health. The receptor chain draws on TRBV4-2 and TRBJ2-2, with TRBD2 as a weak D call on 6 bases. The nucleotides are TGTGCCAGCAGCCAAGACGCCAGCGGGTCCCGAACCGGGGAGCTGTTTTTT. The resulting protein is CASSQDASGSRTGELFF.